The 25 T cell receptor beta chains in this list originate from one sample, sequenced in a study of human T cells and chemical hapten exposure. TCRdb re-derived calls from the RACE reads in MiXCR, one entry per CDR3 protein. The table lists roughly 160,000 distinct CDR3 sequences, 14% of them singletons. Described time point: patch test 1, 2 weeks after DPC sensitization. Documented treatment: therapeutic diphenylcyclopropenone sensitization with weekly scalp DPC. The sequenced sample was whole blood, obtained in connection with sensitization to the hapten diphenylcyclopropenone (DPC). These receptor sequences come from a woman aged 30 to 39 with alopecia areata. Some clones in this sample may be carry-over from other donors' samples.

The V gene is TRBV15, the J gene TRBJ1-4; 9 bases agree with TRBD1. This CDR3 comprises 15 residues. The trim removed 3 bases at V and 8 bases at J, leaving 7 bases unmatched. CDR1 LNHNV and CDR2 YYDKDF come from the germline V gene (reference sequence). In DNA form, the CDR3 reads TGTGCCACCAGCAGGGACAGGGGACTTCTGGAAAAACTGTTTTTT. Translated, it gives CATSRDRGLLEKLFF.

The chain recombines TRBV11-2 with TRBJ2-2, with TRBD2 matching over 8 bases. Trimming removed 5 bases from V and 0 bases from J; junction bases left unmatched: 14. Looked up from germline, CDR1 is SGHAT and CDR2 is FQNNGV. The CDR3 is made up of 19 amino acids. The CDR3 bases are TGTGCCAGCAGCCGGAATAGAATTGCGGGGGGAACGAACACCGGGGAGCTGTTTTTT. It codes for CASSRNRIAGGTNTGELFF. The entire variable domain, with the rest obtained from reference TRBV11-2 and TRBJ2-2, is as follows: EAGVAQSPRYKIIEKRQSVAFWCNPISGHATLYWYQQILGQGPKLLIQFQNNGVVDDSQLPKDRFSAERLKGVDSTLKIQPAKLEDSAVYLCASSRNRIAGGTNTGELFFGEGSRLTVL.

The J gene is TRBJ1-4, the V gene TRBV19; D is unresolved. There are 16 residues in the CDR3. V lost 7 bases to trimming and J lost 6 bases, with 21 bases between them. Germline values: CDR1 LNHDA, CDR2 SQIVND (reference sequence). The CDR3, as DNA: TGTGCCAGTACAACTTCCCAGGCCCCGGGCCATGAAAAACTGTTTTTT. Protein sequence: CASTTSQAPGHEKLFF.

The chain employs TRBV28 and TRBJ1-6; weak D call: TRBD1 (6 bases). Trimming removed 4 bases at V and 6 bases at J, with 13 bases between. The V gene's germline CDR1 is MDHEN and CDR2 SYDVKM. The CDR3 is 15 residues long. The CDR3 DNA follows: TGTGCCAGCAGTTCAGGGGCCAGGGGTAATTCACCCCTCCACTTT. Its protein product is CASSSGARGNSPLHF. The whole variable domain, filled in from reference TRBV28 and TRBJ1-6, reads DVKVTQSSRYLVKRTGEKVFLECVQDMDHENMFWYRQDPGLGLRLIYFSYDVKMKEKGDIPEGYSVSREKKERFSLILESASTNQTSMYLCASSSGARGNSPLHFGNGTRLTVT.

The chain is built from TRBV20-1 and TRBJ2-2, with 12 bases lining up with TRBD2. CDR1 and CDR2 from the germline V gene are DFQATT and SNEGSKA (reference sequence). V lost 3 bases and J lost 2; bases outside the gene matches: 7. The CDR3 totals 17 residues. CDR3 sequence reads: CSARSLAGGTNTGELFF. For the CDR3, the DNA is TGCAGTGCTAGGTCACTAGCGGGGGGTACCAACACCGGGGAGCTGTTTTTT.

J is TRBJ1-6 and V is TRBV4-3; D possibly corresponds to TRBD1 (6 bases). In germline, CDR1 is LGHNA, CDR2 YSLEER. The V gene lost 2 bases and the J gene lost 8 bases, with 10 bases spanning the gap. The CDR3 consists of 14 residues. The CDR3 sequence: CASSQNRVDSPLHF. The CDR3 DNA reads TGCGCCAGCAGCCAAAACAGGGTTGATTCACCCCTCCACTTT.

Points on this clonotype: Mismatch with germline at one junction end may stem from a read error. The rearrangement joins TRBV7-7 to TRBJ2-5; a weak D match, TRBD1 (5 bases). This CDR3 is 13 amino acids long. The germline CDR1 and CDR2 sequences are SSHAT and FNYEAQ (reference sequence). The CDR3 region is CASSPQARETQYF. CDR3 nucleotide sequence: TGTGCTAGCAGCCCACAGGCCCGAGAGACCCAGTACTTC.

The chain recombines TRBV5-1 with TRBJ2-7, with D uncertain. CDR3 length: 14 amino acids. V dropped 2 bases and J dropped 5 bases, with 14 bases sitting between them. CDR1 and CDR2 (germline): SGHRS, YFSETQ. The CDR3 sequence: CASSLYDTLDEQYF. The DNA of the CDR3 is TGCGCCAGCAGCTTATACGACACCCTAGACGAGCAGTACTTC. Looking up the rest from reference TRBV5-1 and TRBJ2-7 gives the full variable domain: KAGVTQTPRYLIKTRGQQVTLSCSPISGHRSVSWYQQTPGQGLQFLFEYFSETQRNKGNFPGRFSGRQFSNSRSEMNVSTLELGDSALYLCASSLYDTLDEQYFGPGTRLTVT.

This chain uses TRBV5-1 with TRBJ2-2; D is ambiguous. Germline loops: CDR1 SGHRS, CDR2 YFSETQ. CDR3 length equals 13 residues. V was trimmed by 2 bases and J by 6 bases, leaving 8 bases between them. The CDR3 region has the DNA TGCGCCAGCAGCTTTACATCAGCCGGGGAGCTGTTTTTT. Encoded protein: CASSFTSAGELFF. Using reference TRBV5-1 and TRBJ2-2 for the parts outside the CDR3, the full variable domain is KAGVTQTPRYLIKTRGQQVTLSCSPISGHRSVSWYQQTPGQGLQFLFEYFSETQRNKGNFPGRFSGRQFSNSRSEMNVSTLELGDSALYLCASSFTSAGELFFGEGSRLTVL.

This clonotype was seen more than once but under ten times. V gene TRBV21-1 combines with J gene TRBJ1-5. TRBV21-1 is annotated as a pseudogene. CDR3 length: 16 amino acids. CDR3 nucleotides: TGTGCCAGCAGCAAAGCCTTGTTATATAGCAATCAGCCCCAGCATTTT. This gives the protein CASSKALLYSNQPQHF.

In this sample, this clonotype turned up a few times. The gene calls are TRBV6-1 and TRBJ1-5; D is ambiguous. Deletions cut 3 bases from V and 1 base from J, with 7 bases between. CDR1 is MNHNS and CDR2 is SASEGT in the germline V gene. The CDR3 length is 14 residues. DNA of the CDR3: TGTGCCAGCAGTGATCTCGTCAGCAATCAGCCCCAGCATTTT. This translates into CASSDLVSNQPQHF.

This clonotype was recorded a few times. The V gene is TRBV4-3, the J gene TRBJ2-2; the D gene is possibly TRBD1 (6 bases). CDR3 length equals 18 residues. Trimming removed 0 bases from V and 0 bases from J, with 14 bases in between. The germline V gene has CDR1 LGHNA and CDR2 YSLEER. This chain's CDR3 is CASSQESRGFSNTGELFF. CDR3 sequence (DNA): TGCGCCAGCAGCCAAGAATCCAGGGGCTTCTCGAACACCGGGGAGCTGTTTTTT.

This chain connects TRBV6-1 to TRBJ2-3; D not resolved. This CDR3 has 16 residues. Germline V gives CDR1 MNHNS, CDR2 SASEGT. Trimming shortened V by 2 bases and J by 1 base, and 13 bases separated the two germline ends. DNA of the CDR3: TGTGCCAGCAGTGAAAACAGTCGGTGGGGCACAGATACGCAGTATTTT. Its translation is CASSENSRWGTDTQYF.

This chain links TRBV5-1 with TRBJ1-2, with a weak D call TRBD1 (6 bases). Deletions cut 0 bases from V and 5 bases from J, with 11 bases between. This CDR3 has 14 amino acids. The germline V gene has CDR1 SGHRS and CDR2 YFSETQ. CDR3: CASSLGDRSYGYTF. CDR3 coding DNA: TGCGCCAGCAGCTTGGGAGACAGGAGTTATGGCTACACCTTC.

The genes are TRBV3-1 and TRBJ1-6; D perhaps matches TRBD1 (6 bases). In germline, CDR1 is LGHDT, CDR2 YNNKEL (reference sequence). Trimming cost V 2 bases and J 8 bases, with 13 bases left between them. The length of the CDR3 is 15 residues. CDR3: CASSQLQGFDSPLHF. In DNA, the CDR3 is TGTGCCAGCAGCCAATTACAGGGCTTCGATTCACCCCTCCACTTT.

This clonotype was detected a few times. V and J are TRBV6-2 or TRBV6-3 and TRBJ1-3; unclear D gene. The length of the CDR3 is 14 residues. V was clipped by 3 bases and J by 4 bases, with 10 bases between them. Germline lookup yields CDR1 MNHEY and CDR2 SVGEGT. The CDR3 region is CASSYPLRGNTIYF. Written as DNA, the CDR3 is TGTGCCAGCAGTTATCCTCTACGCGGAAACACCATATATTTT.

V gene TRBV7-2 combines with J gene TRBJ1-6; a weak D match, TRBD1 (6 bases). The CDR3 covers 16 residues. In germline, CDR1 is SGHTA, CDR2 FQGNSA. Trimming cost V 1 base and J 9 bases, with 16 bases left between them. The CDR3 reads CASSLVGGFNGSPLHF. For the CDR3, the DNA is TGTGCCAGCAGCTTAGTAGGGGGGTTTAATGGTTCACCCCTCCACTTT.

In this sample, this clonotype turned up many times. The CDR3 DNA follows: TGCGCCAGCACAGGGACAGGATACACTGAAGCTTTCTTT. Protein: CASTGTGYTEAFF. The V gene is TRBV5-1, the J gene TRBJ1-1; TRBD1 matches at 8 bases. Germline CDR1 is SGHRS and CDR2 is YFSETQ. V lost 6 bases and J lost 3; bases outside the gene matches: 4. The CDR3 consists of 13 residues. The full variable domain, completed using reference TRBV5-1 and TRBJ1-1, is KAGVTQTPRYLIKTRGQQVTLSCSPISGHRSVSWYQQTPGQGLQFLFEYFSETQRNKGNFPGRFSGRQFSNSRSEMNVSTLELGDSALYLCASTGTGYTEAFFGQGTRLTVV.

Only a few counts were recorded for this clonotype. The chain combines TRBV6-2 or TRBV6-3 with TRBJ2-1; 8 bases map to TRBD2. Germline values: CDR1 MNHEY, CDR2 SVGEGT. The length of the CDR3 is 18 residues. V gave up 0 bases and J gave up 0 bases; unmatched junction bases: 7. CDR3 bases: TGTGCCAGCAGTTACTCTGCTAGCGGGCTAAGCTCCTACAATGAGCAGTTCTTC. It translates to CASSYSASGLSSYNEQFF.

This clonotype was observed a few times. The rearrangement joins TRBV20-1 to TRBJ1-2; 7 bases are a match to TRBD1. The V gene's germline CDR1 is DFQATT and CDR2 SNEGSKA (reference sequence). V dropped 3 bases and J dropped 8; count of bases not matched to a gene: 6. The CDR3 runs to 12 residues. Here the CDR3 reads CSARETGRGYTF. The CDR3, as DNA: TGCAGTGCTAGGGAGACAGGGAGAGGCTACACCTTC.

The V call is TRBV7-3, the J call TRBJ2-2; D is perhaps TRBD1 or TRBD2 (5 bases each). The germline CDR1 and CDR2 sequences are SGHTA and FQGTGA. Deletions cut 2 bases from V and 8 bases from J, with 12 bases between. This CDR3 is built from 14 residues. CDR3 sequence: CASSLWQGVGELFF. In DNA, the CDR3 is TGTGCCAGCAGCTTATGGCAGGGAGTAGGGGAGCTGTTTTTT.

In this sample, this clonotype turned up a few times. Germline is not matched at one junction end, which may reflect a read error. The DNA for the CDR3 is TGCGGCATCCGAGACTCTGGGGCCAACGTCCTGACTTTC. Amino acid sequence: CGIRDSGANVLTF. The V call is TRBV6-2 or TRBV6-3, the J call TRBJ2-6; D call uncertain. The CDR3 is 13 residues long. In germline, CDR1 is MNHEY, CDR2 SVGEGT.

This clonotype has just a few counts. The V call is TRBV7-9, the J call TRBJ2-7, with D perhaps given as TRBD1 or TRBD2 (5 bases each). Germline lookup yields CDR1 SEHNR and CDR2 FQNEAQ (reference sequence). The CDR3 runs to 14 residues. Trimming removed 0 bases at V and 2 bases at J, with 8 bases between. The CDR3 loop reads CASSLAGTTYEQYF. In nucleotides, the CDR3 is TGTGCCAGCAGCTTAGCGGGGACCACCTACGAGCAGTACTTC.

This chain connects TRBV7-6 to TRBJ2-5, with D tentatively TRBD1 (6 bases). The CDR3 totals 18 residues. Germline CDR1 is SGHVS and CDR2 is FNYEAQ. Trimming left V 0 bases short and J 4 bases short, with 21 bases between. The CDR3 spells CASSLAILTGRAAETQYF. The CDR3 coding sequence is TGTGCCAGCAGCTTAGCAATTCTGACAGGCCGTGCGGCAGAGACCCAGTACTTC.

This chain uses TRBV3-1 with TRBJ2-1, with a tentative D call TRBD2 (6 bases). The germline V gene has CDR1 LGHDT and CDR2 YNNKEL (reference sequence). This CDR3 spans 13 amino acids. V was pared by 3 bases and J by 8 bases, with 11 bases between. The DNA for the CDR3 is TGTGCCAGCAGCCACTTAATAGCGGATGAGCAGTTCTTC. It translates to CASSHLIADEQFF.